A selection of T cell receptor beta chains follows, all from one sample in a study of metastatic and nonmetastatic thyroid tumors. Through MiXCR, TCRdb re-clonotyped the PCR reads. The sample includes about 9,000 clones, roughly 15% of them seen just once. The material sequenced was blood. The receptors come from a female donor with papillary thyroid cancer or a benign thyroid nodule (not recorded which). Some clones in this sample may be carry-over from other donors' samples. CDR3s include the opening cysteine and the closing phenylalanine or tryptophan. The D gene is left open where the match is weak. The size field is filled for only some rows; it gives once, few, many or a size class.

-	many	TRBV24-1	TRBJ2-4	TGTGCCACCAGTGACGGGCTGGGGCGAGCCAAAAACATTCAGTACTTC	CATSDGLGRAKNIQYF
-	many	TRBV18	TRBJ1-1	TGTGCCAGCTCACCTCTGGGATGGACTGAAGCTTTCTTT	CASSPLGWTEAFF
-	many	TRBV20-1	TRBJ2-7	TGCAGTGCTCTGCGGGACGCCCCCTACGAGCAGTACTTC	CSALRDAPYEQYF
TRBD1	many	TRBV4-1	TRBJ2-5	TGCGCCAGCAGCCCCGGGACAGGGGGCTCGATGGAGACCCAGTACTTC	CASSPGTGGSMETQYF
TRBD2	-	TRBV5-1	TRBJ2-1	TGCGCCAGCAGCCAACGGACTAGCGGGGTGATATACAATGAGCAGTTCTTC	CASSQRTSGVIYNEQFF
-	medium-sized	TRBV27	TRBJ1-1	TGTGCCAGCAGTTTAAGCGGGGTTGGAACTGAAGCTTTCTTT	CASSLSGVGTEAFF
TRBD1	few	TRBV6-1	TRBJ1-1	TGTGCCAGCAGTGAGGCCTGGTGGACAGGCGTTCACACTGAAGCTTTCTTT	CASSEAWWTGVHTEAFF
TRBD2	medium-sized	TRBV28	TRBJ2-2	TGTGCCAGCAGCCCCGGGGGAGGGGACGGGGAGCTGTTTTTT	CASSPGGGDGELFF
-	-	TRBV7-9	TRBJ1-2	TGTGCCAGCAGACCGCCGCTTCTTAACTATGGCTACACCTTC	CASRPPLLNYGYTF
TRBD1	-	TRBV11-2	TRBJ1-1	TGTGCCAGCAGCGGACAGGGTCGGTCTGAAGCTTTCTTT	CASSGQGRSEAFF
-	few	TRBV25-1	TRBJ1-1	TGTGCCAGCAGGGCCCCAAGGCGAACTGAAGCTTTCTTT	CASRAPRRTEAFF
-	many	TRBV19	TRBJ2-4	TGTGCCAGTAGCAACCGACCGACAGCTATACCGAAAAACATTCAGTACTTC	CASSNRPTAIPKNIQYF
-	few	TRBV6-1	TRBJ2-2	TGTGCCACCGCCAGAGCAGGGACGAACACCGGGGAGCTGTTTTTT	CATARAGTNTGELFF
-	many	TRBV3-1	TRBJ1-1	TGTGCCAGCAGCCAAGATCGGAGGTCTGAAGCTTTCTTT	CASSQDRRSEAFF
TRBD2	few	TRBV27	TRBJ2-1	TGTGCCAGCAGTTCCGGACTAGCGGGAGGACGTGAGCAGTTCTTC	CASSSGLAGGREQFF
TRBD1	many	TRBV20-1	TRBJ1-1	TGCAGTGCTGGGACAGGGGAGGTAACCACTGAAGCTTTCTTT	CSAGTGEVTTEAFF
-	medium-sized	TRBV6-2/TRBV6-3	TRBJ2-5	TGTGCCAGCAGTTACCGCCGAGTAGGGGCTGGGCAAGAGACCCAGTACTTC	CASSYRRVGAGQETQYF
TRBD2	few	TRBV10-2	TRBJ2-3	TGCGCCAGCATCGGACTAGATACGCAGTACTTT	CASIGLDTQYF
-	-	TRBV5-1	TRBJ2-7	TGCGCCAGCAGCTTGGCCGGGTGGGGGGGCCTCTACGAGCAGTACTTC	CASSLAGWGGLYEQYF
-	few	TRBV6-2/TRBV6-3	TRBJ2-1	TGTGCCAGCAGTTACTCGAGTTCCCCAGGCAATGAGCAGTTCTTC	CASSYSSSPGNEQFF
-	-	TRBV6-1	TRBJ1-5	TGTGCCAGCAGTCCTAGGGAGTATCAGCCCCAGCATTTT	CASSPREYQPQHF
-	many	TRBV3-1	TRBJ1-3	TGTGCCAGCAGCTTTGCTGGAAACACCATATATTTT	CASSFAGNTIYF
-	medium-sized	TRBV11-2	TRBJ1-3	TGTGCCAGCAGCTCCCCAGGAAACACCATATATTTT	CASSSPGNTIYF
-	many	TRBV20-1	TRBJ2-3	TGCAGTGCTAGAGATCGGGCTAGAAGTCCCACAGATACGCAGTATTTT	CSARDRARSPTDTQYF
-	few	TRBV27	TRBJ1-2	TGTGCCAGCAGTAAGGGAGGAAGTGGCTACACCTTC	CASSKGGSGYTF
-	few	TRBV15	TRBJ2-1	TGTGCCACCAGCAGAGATGTCCAAATCCGCTCCTACAATGAGCAGTTCTTC	CATSRDVQIRSYNEQFF
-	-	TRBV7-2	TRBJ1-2	TGTGCCAGCAGCTCCGGGTCCGAATCTATAACTGGCTACACCTTC	CASSSGSESITGYTF
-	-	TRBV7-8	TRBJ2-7	TGTGCCAGCAGCATTATATTCTACGAGCAGTACTTC	CASSIIFYEQYF
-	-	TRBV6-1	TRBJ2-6	TGTGCCAGCAGTGAATATATTGATGGGGCCAACGTCCTGACTTTC	CASSEYIDGANVLTF
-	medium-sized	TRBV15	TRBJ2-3	TGTGCCACCAGCAGAGATATGGGCAGGGGTTCAGATACGCAGTATTTT	CATSRDMGRGSDTQYF
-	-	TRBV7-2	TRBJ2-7	TGTGCCAGCAGCTTAACGGGACCGGGGTCGGAGCAGTACTTC	CASSLTGPGSEQYF
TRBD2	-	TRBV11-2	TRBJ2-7	TGTGCCAGCAGCTTAGGAATCGGCGGGAGCTCCTACGAGCAGTACTTC	CASSLGIGGSSYEQYF
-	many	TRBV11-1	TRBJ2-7	TGTGCCAGCAGCTTAGCGTCCACCTTGACGGCTGACGAGCAGTACTTC	CASSLASTLTADEQYF
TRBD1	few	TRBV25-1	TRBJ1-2	TGTGCAAGCAGTGCCCTTGGGACAGGCCCTTATGGTTACACCTTC	CASSALGTGPYGYTF
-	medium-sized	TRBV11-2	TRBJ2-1	TGTGCCAGCAGCGGGGGGACCTGGGGAGTCAATGAGCAGTTCTTC	CASSGGTWGVNEQFF
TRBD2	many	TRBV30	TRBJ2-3	TGTGCCTGGGGGATCCCGGGGAAGCGGGAGGTTGTAGTGGATACGCAGTATTTT	CAWGIPGKREVVVDTQYF
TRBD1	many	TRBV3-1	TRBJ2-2	TGTGCCAGCAGCTTGGGACAGGGCCACACCGGGGAGCTGTTTTTT	CASSLGQGHTGELFF